This T cell receptor (beta chain) was observed in a study of T cell repertoires in cytomegalovirus infection. Whole-study context: Public TCR beta signatures marked donors with CMV infection and the matching HLA.

This clonotype was seen repeatedly, ten times or more. Its specificity is unknown. Via MiXCR, TCRdb re-called the reads, giving one row per CDR3 protein. The sample has around 450,000 distinct CDR3 sequences; about 11% are singletons. Study-wide points: There were carriers of CMV plus the relevant HLA, and cumulative public TCR beta family frequency identified them. Across the ex vivo response, the dominant clonotypes were HLA-C-restricted CMV-specific TCR beta clonotypes.

This CDR3 spans 14 amino acids. CDR1 MNHNS and CDR2 SASEGT come from the germline V gene. The V end was cut by 1 base, the J end by 3 bases, with 9 bases between. The TCR sequence derives from a human donor in good health (CMV status not recorded). Some clones in this sample may be carry-over from other donors' samples. Sequenced: PBMCs. V usage is TRBV6-1 and J usage is TRBJ1-1; D ambiguous. The CDR3: CASSEGVQYTEAFF. The DNA of the CDR3 is TGTGCCAGCAGTGAAGGGGTACAGTACACTGAAGCTTTCTTT.